These 30 T cell receptor beta chains were sequenced from one sample in a study of response to subunit inactivated influenza vaccine. TCRdb analysed the RT-PCR reads with MiXCR anew, one entry per CDR3 protein. The table has under 200,000 distinct CDR3 sequences, around 9.9% seen once; the top ten hold around 12%. The source material was non-naive T cells sorted from PBMCs, sampled about 40 days after vaccination. The receptors shown here come from a man aged 50 to 60 who received an inactivated influenza vaccine.

Ten or more counts support this clonotype. V is TRBV4-1 and J is TRBJ1-5, with 7 bases aligning to TRBD1. CDR1 is MGHRA and CDR2 is YSYEKL in the germline V gene. Losses at the gene ends were 6 bases for V and 3 bases for J; bases not matched to a gene: 8. The CDR3 has 15 amino acids. CDR3 protein: CASRQTGTANQPQHF. The CDR3 DNA sequence: TGCGCCAGCAGACAAACCGGGACAGCCAATCAGCCCCAGCATTTT.

Concerning this clonotype itself: The junction and the germline gene differ at one end; a read error may be behind it. This chain uses TRBV2 with TRBJ2-3; 8 nucleotides agree with TRBD2. The CDR3 consists of 19 residues. Germline loops: CDR1 SNHLY, CDR2 FYNNEI. The CDR3 sequence is CARSSSGATSATSTDTQYF. Written as DNA, the CDR3 is TGTGCCCGCAGCTCCTCAGGGGCGACTAGCGCAACTAGCACAGATACGCAGTATTTT.

V gene TRBV10-2 combines with J gene TRBJ2-1; D remains ambiguous. Per germline, CDR1 WSHSY and CDR2 SAAADI. The V end lost 2 bases, the J end lost 7 bases, and 6 bases lay between the germline ends. The CDR3 length is 12 residues. The CDR3 nucleotides read TGCGCCAGCAGTGAGACTGGGAATGAGCAGTTCTTC. Translating it yields CASSETGNEQFF.

The CDR3 DNA sequence: TGCAGTGCAGCACAGGGGGCCTCATCTGGCTACACCTTC. It yields the protein CSAAQGASSGYTF. The chain employs TRBV20-1 and TRBJ1-2; 9 nucleotides match TRBD1. The germline V gene has CDR1 DFQATT and CDR2 SNEGSKA (reference sequence). The junction had 9 bases not matched to a gene; V was cut back by 6 bases and J by 7 bases. The CDR3 extends over 13 amino acids.

This clonotype was observed a few times. A much larger clone sits a single nucleotide away, making a read error possible. The rearrangement joins TRBV4-3 to TRBJ2-7; a possible D gene is TRBD1 (6 bases). The CDR3 loop spans 14 amino acids. Germline V gene lookup returns CDR1 LGHNA and CDR2 YSLEER. CDR3 in amino acids: CASCQDQGPYEQYF. In DNA form, the CDR3 reads TGCGCCAGCTGCCAAGACCAGGGGCCCTACGAGCAGTACTTC.

This clonotype was seen more than once but under ten times. The V call is TRBV5-5, the J call TRBJ2-5; no firm D call. The germline V gene encodes CDR1 SGHKS and CDR2 YYEKEE (reference sequence). The ends were cut back, 0 bases at V and 4 bases at J, with 7 bases in the middle. The CDR3 is 13 residues long. The chain's CDR3 is CASSLGPSETQYF. The CDR3 nucleotides are TGTGCCAGCAGCTTGGGCCCCTCAGAGACCCAGTACTTC.

This clonotype was recorded many times. The V and J genes are TRBV11-1 and TRBJ2-1; TRBD2 aligns across 7 bases. The V segment lost 2 bases and the J segment 2 bases; nucleotides outside the gene matches: 15. The CDR3 consists of 19 residues. Germline loops: CDR1 SGHAT, CDR2 FQDESV (reference sequence). The CDR3 sequence is CASSLSFLRRRGTYNEQFF. For the CDR3, the DNA is TGTGCCAGCAGCTTATCGTTTTTACGTCGGCGGGGGACCTACAATGAGCAGTTCTTC. Based on the CDR3 plus reference TRBV11-1 and TRBJ2-1, the full variable domain is EAEVAQSPRYKITEKSQAVAFWCDPISGHATLYWYRQILGQGPELLVQFQDESVVDDSQLPKDRFSAERLKGVDSTLKIQPAELGDSAMYLCASSLSFLRRRGTYNEQFFGPGTRLTVL.

Only a few counts were recorded for this clonotype. CDR3 protein: CSARADRGYLTDTQYF. CDR3 nucleotide sequence: TGCAGTGCTAGAGCCGACAGAGGGTACCTCACAGATACGCAGTATTTT. The chain combines TRBV20-1 with TRBJ2-3, with D perhaps matching TRBD1 or TRBD2 (5 bases each). The CDR3 extends over 16 amino acids. The germline V gene has CDR1 DFQATT and CDR2 SNEGSKA (reference sequence). V was shortened by 1 base and J by 2 bases, with 16 bases between the two germline ends.

This clonotype was recorded a few times. This chain joins TRBV28 and TRBJ2-1; 8 bases fit TRBD2. The CDR3 spans 15 residues. The V and J ends lost 3 bases and 6 bases, in that order; junction bases with no gene match: 7. The V gene's germline CDR1 is MDHEN and CDR2 SYDVKM. The CDR3 region has the DNA TGTGCCAGCAGTTTTTCCGGGAGGGCCCTCAATGAGCAGTTCTTC. It is translated as CASSFSGRALNEQFF. The variable domain in full, completed from reference TRBV28 and TRBJ2-1, reads DVKVTQSSRYLVKRTGEKVFLECVQDMDHENMFWYRQDPGLGLRLIYFSYDVKMKEKGDIPEGYSVSREKKERFSLILESASTNQTSMYLCASSFSGRALNEQFFGPGTRLTVL.

The rearrangement links TRBV5-1 to TRBJ2-7; D unresolved. This CDR3 is built from 14 residues. Per germline, CDR1 SGHRS and CDR2 YFSETQ. The germline V and J ends were trimmed by 0 bases and 0 bases, with 7 bases remaining between them. CDR3 in amino acids: CASSLGDNSYEQYF. The CDR3, as DNA: TGCGCCAGCAGCTTGGGTGACAACTCCTACGAGCAGTACTTC.

This clonotype was counted at least ten times. The chain recombines TRBV20-1 with TRBJ2-7, with D possibly being TRBD2 (5 bases). CDR3 length: 13 residues. V lost 3 bases, J lost 6 bases, and 15 bases lay in between. Germline V gene sequence: CDR1 DFQATT, CDR2 SNEGSKA (reference sequence). CDR3 in amino acids: CSARISELGEQYF. The CDR3, as DNA: TGCAGTGCTAGGATAAGCGAACTAGGCGAGCAGTACTTC.

This clonotype was counted many times. The chain joins TRBV24-1 to TRBJ2-1, with TRBD1 identical over 9 bases. The CDR3 is 16 amino acids. V gave up 4 bases and J gave up 1 base; unmatched junction bases: 4. The germline V gene has CDR1 KGHDR and CDR2 SFDVKD. CDR3: CATSEAGQGSYNEQFF. CDR3 DNA sequence: TGTGCCACCAGTGAGGCAGGACAGGGGTCCTACAATGAGCAGTTCTTC.

This chain links TRBV5-6 with TRBJ2-2, with no clear D. The V end lost 1 base, the J end lost 7 bases, and 14 bases lay between the germline ends. Germline CDR1 SGHDT, CDR2 YYEEEE. This CDR3 is built from 15 residues. CDR3 sequence reads: CASSLRNLLVGELFF. The CDR3 DNA follows: TGTGCCAGCAGCTTGAGAAACCTCCTCGTCGGGGAGCTGTTTTTT.

J is TRBJ1-1 and V is TRBV6-1, with 7 bases matching TRBD1. The CDR3 is 13 amino acids. The germline gives CDR1 MNHNS, CDR2 SASEGT. V dropped 5 bases and J dropped 3; count of bases not matched to a gene: 3. For the CDR3, the DNA is TGTGCCAGCAGTACAACAGGGGACACTGAAGCTTTCTTT. Translating it yields CASSTTGDTEAFF.

The DNA of the CDR3 is TGCAGTGCTGGGACCTGGGGCACAGATACGCAGTATTTT. It yields the protein CSAGTWGTDTQYF. The rearrangement uses TRBV20-1 and TRBJ2-3; either TRBD1 or TRBD2 may fit D (5 bases each). Trimming removed 5 bases at V and 1 base at J, with 10 bases between. The germline CDR1 and CDR2 sequences are DFQATT and SNEGSKA (reference sequence). This CDR3 is built from 13 residues.

Only a few counts were recorded for this clonotype. J is TRBJ2-4 and V is TRBV5-1, with D uncertain. Per the germline V gene, CDR1 is SGHRS and CDR2 is YFSETQ. This CDR3 spans 13 amino acids. Deletions cut 0 bases from V and 5 bases from J, with 6 bases between. CDR3 sequence: CASSLAPQNIQYF. The CDR3 coding sequence is TGCGCCAGCAGCTTGGCCCCCCAAAACATTCAGTACTTC.

J is TRBJ2-1 and V is TRBV4-2; D possibly corresponds to TRBD2 (5 bases). The CDR3 runs 15 residues. Trimming shortened V by 1 base and J by 0 bases, and 7 bases separated the two germline ends. CDR1 and CDR2 (germline): LGHNA, YNFKEQ. CDR3 loop: CASSQAGSSYNEQFF. The CDR3 bases are TGTGCCAGCAGCCAAGCGGGAAGCTCCTACAATGAGCAGTTCTTC.

This clonotype was seen ten or more times. The chain uses TRBV7-2 and TRBJ2-1; D is undetermined. CDR1 SGHTA and CDR2 FQGNSA come from the germline V gene. The CDR3 spans 15 residues. Trimming shortened V by 7 bases and J by 3 bases, and 16 bases separated the two germline ends. As DNA, the CDR3 is TGTGCCAGCACCCTTAGTGGTTTTGACTACAATGAGCAGTTCTTC. Its protein product is CASTLSGFDYNEQFF.

There are a few counts of this clonotype. The chain joins TRBV15 to TRBJ1-5, with D uncertain. From germline, CDR1 is LNHNV and CDR2 YYDKDF (reference sequence). V shed 3 bases and J shed 6 bases, with 15 bases lying between them. The CDR3 runs 15 residues. The CDR3 reads CATSRDVFGSQPQHF. In nucleotides, the CDR3 is TGTGCCACCAGCAGGGATGTCTTCGGTAGTCAGCCCCAGCATTTT. The full variable domain, completed using reference TRBV15 and TRBJ1-5, is DAMVIQNPRYQVTQFGKPVTLSCSQTLNHNVMYWYQQKSSQAPKLLFHYYDKDFNNEADTPDNFQSRRPNTSFCFLDIRSPGLGDTAMYLCATSRDVFGSQPQHFGDGTRLSIL.

This chain joins TRBV6-2 or TRBV6-3 and TRBJ2-7; D perhaps matches TRBD1 (5 bases). This CDR3 has 15 amino acids. V lost 6 bases and J lost 6, with 21 bases in between. Germline CDR1 MNHEY, CDR2 SVGEGT. The CDR3 loop is CASRPSGHLSGEQYF. The CDR3, as DNA: TGTGCCAGCAGACCCTCCGGACATCTTTCCGGCGAGCAGTACTTC.

The V gene is TRBV2, the J gene TRBJ2-3, with D unclear. Trimming stripped 8 bases from V and 2 bases from J, with 5 bases between. CDR3 length: 11 amino acids. CDR1 is SNHLY and CDR2 is FYNNEI in the germline V gene. The CDR3 here is CASGATDTQYF. The CDR3 region has the DNA TGTGCCAGCGGAGCCACAGATACGCAGTATTTT. Together with reference TRBV2 and TRBJ2-3, the CDR3 gives the full variable domain: EPEVTQTPSHQVTQMGQEVILRCVPISNHLYFYWYRQILGQKVEFLVSFYNNEISEKSEIFDDQFSVERPDGSNFTLKIRSTKLEDSAMYFCASGATDTQYFGPGTRLTVL.

The rearrangement links TRBV11-1 to TRBJ2-1, with 11 bases aligning to TRBD1. In germline, CDR1 is SGHAT, CDR2 FQDESV (reference sequence). V gave up 5 bases and J gave up 7 bases; unmatched junction bases: 10. There are 16 residues in the CDR3. CDR3 in amino acids: CASSTPGTGGRNEQFF. In nucleotides, the CDR3 is TGTGCCAGCAGCACCCCCGGGACAGGGGGTCGGAATGAGCAGTTCTTC.

This clonotype has only a few counts. The chain is built from TRBV7-2 and TRBJ2-2; 8 bases line up with TRBD2. CDR1 and CDR2 (germline): SGHTA, FQGNSA. This CDR3 has 14 amino acids. V shed 9 bases, J shed 0 bases, and the junction held 3 bases outside the gene matches. CDR3 nucleotides: TGTGCCAGTCGGGGGGGCTCGAACACCGGGGAGCTGTTTTTT. Translating it yields CASRGGSNTGELFF.

This clonotype was found many times. V and J are TRBV11-2 and TRBJ1-1; D is ambiguous. V was pared by 1 base and J by 4 bases, with 19 bases between. The CDR3 runs 17 residues. Germline V CDR1 and CDR2: SGHAT, FQNNGV. The CDR3 DNA reads as TGTGCCAGCAGCTTAGGGGTCCGAGCAAGCGGAAGCACTGAAGCTTTCTTT. Residues: CASSLGVRASGSTEAFF.

This clonotype was seen a few times. The chain links TRBV3-1 to TRBJ1-4; D is undetermined. Trimming left V 2 bases short and J 7 bases short, with 17 bases between. Per the germline V gene, CDR1 is LGHDT and CDR2 is YNNKEL (reference sequence). The CDR3 runs to 16 residues. The DNA for the CDR3 is TGTGCCAGCAGCCAACCCCCCGGCGTATGGGGTGAAAAACTGTTTTTT. Protein: CASSQPPGVWGEKLFF.

The V call is TRBV7-6, the J call TRBJ2-3; D is ambiguous. The germline gives CDR1 SGHVS, CDR2 FNYEAQ. CDR3 length: 14 amino acids. V was clipped by 7 bases and J by 5 bases, with 16 bases between them. The CDR3: CASTRSGVGDTQYF. In nucleotides, the CDR3 is TGTGCCAGCACCCGGAGTGGGGTCGGAGATACGCAGTATTTT.

This rearrangement joins TRBV6-1 to TRBJ1-1; TRBD1 agrees at 10 bases. J was trimmed by 7 bases and V by 6 bases; bases with no gene match: 8. The germline V gene has CDR1 MNHNS and CDR2 SASEGT. CDR3 length: 14 amino acids. CDR3 bases: TGTGCCAGCAGCCCGGACAGGGGGAACGTTGAAGCTTTCTTT. Translating it yields CASSPDRGNVEAFF.

The V call is TRBV2, the J call TRBJ2-7; no clear D gene. V was cut by 3 bases and J by 0 bases, with 6 bases left in between. The germline V gene encodes CDR1 SNHLY and CDR2 FYNNEI. The CDR3 has 13 residues. The DNA of the CDR3 is TGTGCCAGCAGTGACCTCACCTCCTACGAGCAGTACTTC. As protein: CASSDLTSYEQYF.

The CDR3 bases are TGTGCCAGCAGTTACCAGGGGCCCTATGGCTACACCTTC. Protein: CASSYQGPYGYTF. The V call is TRBV6-5, the J call TRBJ1-2; D may be TRBD1 (6 bases). V was clipped by 2 bases and J by 4 bases, with 8 bases between them. This CDR3 has 13 amino acids. CDR1 and CDR2 (germline): MNHEY, SVGAGI.

This clonotype was seen ten or more times. This chain joins TRBV3-1 and TRBJ2-1, with 10 bases lining up with TRBD2. The germline gives CDR1 LGHDT, CDR2 YNNKEL (reference sequence). V shed 0 bases and J 12 bases; nucleotides not matched to a gene: 14. This CDR3 contains 17 residues. In DNA, the CDR3 is TGTGCCAGCAGCCAAGATTTGCGTCTAGCGGGGGAACTGGGGCAGTTCTTC. Translated, it gives CASSQDLRLAGELGQFF.